The rows below give T cell receptor beta chains drawn from one sample of a study of response to subunit inactivated influenza vaccine. TCRdb reprocessed the RT-PCR reads with MiXCR, giving one entry per CDR3 protein. The sample yields approximately 160,000 distinct CDR3 sequences, around a tenth seen once. The sample was CD8+ T cells sorted from PBMCs, taken less than 30 months after vaccination. These receptors were collected from a man in his fifties or sixties who received an inactivated influenza vaccine. Both conserved end residues are trimmed from each CDR3.

v_gene,CDR3aa
TRBV7-8,ASRQGVYNEQF
TRBV9,ASGGAKATDTQY
TRBV3-1,ASSPKSYYTEAF
TRBV7-9,ASSPDRVEQY
TRBV10-3,AISESRDRAGELF
TRBV7-8,ASSLTVLYYEQY
TRBV6-2/TRBV6-3,ASNSAGFYEQY
TRBV4-2,ASSPMTGNTGELF
TRBV9,ASSVALGYEQY
TRBV3-1,ASSQAGVYEQY
TRBV5-1,ASSLDRGSGAEAF
TRBV5-1,ASSFDITYEQY
TRBV6-5,ASSLATPNTGELF
TRBV7-9,ASSLSTGELF
TRBV7-9,ASSFTYKIGSGELF
TRBV29-1,SVPDSGRGFLEQF
TRBV20-1,SAREPNGNTEAF
TRBV20-1,SATRDGYSQPQH
TRBV2,ASSDGWAISYEQY
TRBV5-1,ASSPTGEEGYGYT
TRBV6-1,ASSPRSSYEQY
TRBV4-3,ASSQVQRGTDTQY
TRBV7-9,ASSVQAGGNPGELF
TRBV7-3,ASSLKGNYGYT
TRBV4-3,ASSQGRGQYNEQF
TRBV6-2/TRBV6-3,ASSSYGTSLPDTQY
TRBV29-1,SVSRGPNTEAF
TRBV5-1,ASSRGLAGVMSEQF
TRBV9,ASSQGGAENEQF
TRBV12-3/TRBV12-4,ASSRFLVGVSYEQY
TRBV10-3,AISDGPLYEKLF
TRBV29-1,SARDRANYGYT
TRBV5-1,ASSSRPLWEQY
TRBV20-1,SARRPGTGVLDTQY
TRBV12-3/TRBV12-4,ASSEAGLVLGETQY
TRBV6-2/TRBV6-3,ASSPGLAIGELF
TRBV12-3/TRBV12-4,ASSRTSRETQY
TRBV20-1,SAPSGGPQETQY
TRBV5-1,ASSQTSGTRNEQF
TRBV6-1,ASFESNQPQH
TRBV12-3/TRBV12-4,ASSLYGGGGASEQY
TRBV27,ASSLSIWTGKRETQY
TRBV19,ASSRSDSYEQY
TRBV5-1,ASSNPGQQVSTDTQY
TRBV7-9,ASTHTGGDTYEQY
TRBV20-1,SARDETGTVEETQY
TRBV15,ATSSGGQGNIQY